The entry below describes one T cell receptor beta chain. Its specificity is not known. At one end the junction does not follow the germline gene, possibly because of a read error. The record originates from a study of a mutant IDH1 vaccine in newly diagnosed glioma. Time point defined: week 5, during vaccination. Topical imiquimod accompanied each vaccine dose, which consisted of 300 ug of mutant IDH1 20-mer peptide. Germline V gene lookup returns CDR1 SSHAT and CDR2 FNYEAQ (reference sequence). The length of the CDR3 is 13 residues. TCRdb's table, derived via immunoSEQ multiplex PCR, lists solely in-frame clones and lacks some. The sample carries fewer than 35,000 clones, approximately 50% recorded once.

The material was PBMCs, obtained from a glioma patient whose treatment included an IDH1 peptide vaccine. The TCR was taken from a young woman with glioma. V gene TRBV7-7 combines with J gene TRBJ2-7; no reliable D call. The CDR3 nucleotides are TGTGCTAGCAGCTTAGATAGGAACGGCGAGCAGTACTTC. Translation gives CASSLDRNGEQYF. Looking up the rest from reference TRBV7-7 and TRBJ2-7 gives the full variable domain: GAGVSQSPRYKVTKRGQDVTLRCDPISSHATLYWYQQALGQGPEFLTYFNYEAQPDKSGLPSDRFSAERPEGSISTLTIQRTEQRDSAMYRCASSLDRNGEQYFGPGTRLTVT.